This record looks at one TCR beta chain sequence and its context. The sample originates from a study of blood T cell repertoires in COVID-19. At the level of the study: Spain, Italy and the United States supplied samples that represented acute and convalescent COVID-19. In each case, the material was cDNA or gDNA derived from T cells, B-cell-depleted T cells, or PBMCs.

Authors' data handling: Cell counts per sample came from amplifying reference gene primers. Sequencing used immunoSEQ multiplex PCR; TCRdb keeps in-frame clones, though not all of them. D and trimming were read from the DNA, whereas the V and J calls and clone size are those reported in that table. The sample lists roughly 180,000 clones, about 86% occurring once. The CDR3 sequence is 14 residues long. Germline V lookup: CDR1 GTSNPN, CDR2 SVGIG (reference sequence). V lost 2 bases, J lost 5 bases, and 8 bases stayed unmatched. The sample comprised peripheral blood. The V call is TRBV30, the J call TRBJ2-7, with TRBD1 identical over 8 bases. The sequence derives from a woman aged 30 to 39 with active or convalescent COVID-19. The CDR3 here is CAWSISRDRNEQYF. The CDR3 DNA is TGTGCCTGGAGTATTTCCCGGGACAGGAACGAGCAGTACTTC.